This entry is about one TCR beta chain. The data are from a study of graft-versus-host responses after intestinal transplantation. Assay used: immunoSEQ multiplex PCR; TCRdb lists only in-frame clones, some missing. The repertoire holds 15,000 to 20,000 clones, with around 79% as singletons. Germline values: CDR1 SGHAT, CDR2 FQNNGV. The CDR3 consists of 15 residues. This TCR was sampled from a human patient who received an intestinal transplant, so some T cells may come from the graft donor. The material was PBMCs, obtained 14 days after transplant. The chain carries TRBV11-2 and TRBJ2-5, with a tentative D call TRBD1 (6 bases). The CDR3 sequence: CAISLPAGDQETQYF. CDR3 coding DNA: TGTGCGATCAGCCTTCCGGCAGGGGACCAAGAGACCCAGTACTTC.